A single sample is the source of the 32 T cell receptor beta chains below, sequenced in a study of molecular identifiers for immune sequencing clone quantification. TCRdb re-derived calls from the PCR reads in MiXCR, one entry per CDR3 protein. The table has approximately 20,000 distinct CDR3 sequences, about a fifth seen once; the top ten hold 5% to 7%. The material sequenced was naive CD8+ T cells from blood, with Jurkat cell RNA spiked in. Subset defined: FACS-sorted CD8+CD4-CCR7+CD45RA+ naive T cells. The receptors here all came from a human donor in good health. Some libraries in this study had Jurkat cell RNA spiked in.

The chain carries TRBV29-1 and TRBJ2-7; 7 nucleotides match TRBD2. Germline CDR1 and CDR2: SQVTM and ANQGSEA. With V trimmed by 4 bases and J by 2 bases, 5 bases remained unmatched. The CDR3 covers 13 residues. The CDR3 nucleotides are TGCAGCGTTGGAGGCGGGAGAGCCTACGAGCAGTACTTC. Protein: CSVGGGRAYEQYF.

This clonotype was recorded at least ten times. The chain couples TRBV29-1 to TRBJ2-5; TRBD2 matches 7 bases. Germline-derived CDR1 and CDR2 are SQVTM and ANQGSEA. The ends lost 4 bases at V and 2 bases at J; junction bases unmatched: 4. This CDR3 has 13 amino acids. CDR3 sequence: CSVGLAAQETQYF. CDR3 DNA sequence: TGCAGCGTTGGACTAGCAGCTCAAGAGACCCAGTACTTC.

This clonotype was seen many times. The chain joins TRBV6-5 to TRBJ2-7; no clear D. CDR1 is MNHEY, CDR2 SVGAGI, per germline. V was pared by 8 bases and J by 9 bases, with 17 bases between. The CDR3 is 12 residues long. CDR3 DNA: TGTGCCAGCGGCCCACGGAGTAAGTGGCAGTACTTC. Translation: CASGPRSKWQYF.

The chain is built from TRBV5-1 and TRBJ1-2, with D unresolved. The V end was cut by 1 base, the J end by 0 bases, with 22 bases between. Germline V gives CDR1 SGHRS, CDR2 YFSETQ. The CDR3 has 19 amino acids. In DNA, the CDR3 is TGCGCCAGCAGCTTGTCGGCCGGGATAGGAGTGTGGGCTAACTATGGCTACACCTTC. Encoded protein: CASSLSAGIGVWANYGYTF.

This clonotype was detected a few times. J is TRBJ2-7 and V is TRBV5-1, with 8 bases identical to TRBD1. The V gene's germline CDR1 is SGHRS and CDR2 YFSETQ. The junction had 3 bases not matched to a gene; V was cut back by 4 bases and J by 3 bases. The CDR3 is made up of 13 amino acids. This chain's CDR3 is CASSGGQGYEQYF. CDR3 sequence (DNA): TGCGCCAGCAGCGGAGGACAGGGCTACGAGCAGTACTTC.

For this clonotype: Possible read error: a much larger clone is one base away. The rearrangement links TRBV29-1 to TRBJ1-1; D is undetermined. Looked up from germline, CDR1 is SQVTM and CDR2 is ANQGSEA. The CDR3 has 11 residues. CDR3 sequence (DNA): TGCAGCGCCCGGGCCCCCATTGAAGCTCTCTTT. Protein product: CSARAPIEALF.

The sample holds many counts of this clonotype. CDR3 amino acids: CASSNPPSGYNEQFF. The CDR3 DNA reads TGTGCCAGTAGTAACCCCCCCTCAGGTTACAATGAGCAGTTCTTC. The chain employs TRBV19 and TRBJ2-1; D remains unclear. Germline V gene data show CDR1 as LNHDA and CDR2 as SQIVND (reference sequence). The CDR3 runs 15 residues. Trimming took 4 bases from V and 4 from J, leaving 14 bases between them. Full variable domain (remainder filled in from reference TRBV19 and TRBJ2-1): DGGITQSPKYLFRKEGQNVTLSCEQNLNHDAMYWYRQDPGQGLRLIYYSQIVNDFQKGDIAEGYSVSREKKESFPLTVTSAQKNPTAFYLCASSNPPSGYNEQFFGPGTRLTVL.

By frequency in the sample, this clonotype is medium-sized. This chain uses TRBV4-3 with TRBJ2-7; D gene unclear. Germline V lookup: CDR1 LGHNA, CDR2 YSLEER. This CDR3 comprises 12 residues. Between the trimmed V and J ends, which lost 1 base and 4 bases, there was a span of 5 bases. CDR3 nucleotide sequence: TGCGCCAGCAGCCAAGGGGGATACGAGCAGTACTTC. It codes for CASSQGGYEQYF.

This clonotype has at least ten counts. The chain links TRBV4-1 to TRBJ2-6, with D possibly TRBD1 on 5 matching bases. This CDR3 has 15 residues. Germline CDR1 reads MGHRA; CDR2 reads YSYEKL. V shed 5 bases and J shed 0 bases, with 8 bases lying between them. CDR3 loop: CASSFTGSGANVLTF. In DNA, the CDR3 is TGCGCCAGCAGCTTCACAGGCTCTGGGGCCAACGTCCTGACTTTC.

This clonotype was counted ten times or more. J is TRBJ2-1 and V is TRBV29-1; possibly TRBD1 for D (5 bases). V was shortened by 5 bases and J by 3 bases, with 11 bases between the two germline ends. The CDR3 is 13 residues long. CDR1 is SQVTM, CDR2 ANQGSEA, per germline. CDR3 sequence (DNA): TGCAGCGTTACGACAGACAACTACAATGAGCAGTTCTTC. Its protein is CSVTTDNYNEQFF.

This clonotype was counted ten times or more. The rearrangement joins TRBV9 to TRBJ2-7; D not certain. This CDR3 has 15 residues. Germline CDR1 and CDR2: SGDLS and YYNGEE. With 4 bases removed from V and 2 bases from J, the gap between germline ends came to 16 bases. For the CDR3, the DNA is TGTGCCAGCAGCCCTGTGGGAATAGCTACCTACGAGCAGTACTTC. Protein product: CASSPVGIATYEQYF.

This clonotype has more than one count but fewer than ten. The rearrangement uses TRBV28 and TRBJ1-1; D unresolved. V was shortened by 5 bases and J by 1 base, with 17 bases between the two germline ends. CDR3 length: 16 amino acids. Germline CDR1 is MDHEN and CDR2 is SYDVKM. This CDR3 reads CASSLPWTPRNTEAFF. The CDR3 region has the DNA TGTGCCAGCAGTCTCCCTTGGACCCCTAGGAACACTGAAGCTTTCTTT.

The V gene is TRBV7-3, the J gene TRBJ2-3, with D unclear. The germline V and J ends were trimmed by 5 bases and 1 base, with 13 bases remaining between them. Germline V gives CDR1 SGHTA, CDR2 FQGTGA. CDR3 length equals 15 residues. The CDR3 region is CASSPLPLGTDTQYF. The DNA for the CDR3 is TGTGCCAGCAGCCCACTGCCCCTCGGCACAGATACGCAGTATTTT.

Points on this clonotype: A much larger clone sits a single nucleotide away, making a read error possible. The J gene is TRBJ2-7, the V gene TRBV20-1; D possibly corresponds to TRBD1 (6 bases). The V and J ends lost 3 bases and 2 bases respectively, with 11 bases between them. Germline V CDR1 and CDR2: DFQATT, SNEGSKA (reference sequence). CDR3 length: 13 residues. Written as DNA, the CDR3 is TGCAGTGCTAGGGACAGAAGCCCCTACGAGCAGTACTTC. Its translation: CSARDRSPYEQYF.

This rearrangement joins TRBV2 to TRBJ1-1, with D unclear. The CDR3 length is 15 residues. Germline assignment: CDR1 SNHLY and CDR2 FYNNEI. The V end was cut by 2 bases, the J end by 2 bases, with 12 bases between. CDR3 sequence (DNA): TGTGCCAGCAGTGAAAGAAGAGGGTTAAACACTGAAGCTTTCTTT. Its translation: CASSERRGLNTEAFF.

This clonotype has ten or more counts. V usage is TRBV13 and J usage is TRBJ2-7, with 7 bases fitting TRBD2. The CDR3 is made up of 15 amino acids. J lost 0 bases, V lost 5 bases, and 7 bases had no gene match. Germline assignment: CDR1 PRHDT and CDR2 FYEKMQ (reference sequence). CDR3 in amino acids: CASSRSGLSSYEQYF. The CDR3 DNA reads TGTGCCAGCAGCCGTAGCGGGTTAAGCTCCTACGAGCAGTACTTC. The complete variable domain, with remaining parts taken from reference TRBV13 and TRBJ2-7, reads AAGVIQSPRHLIKEKRETATLKCYPIPRHDTVYWYQQGPGQDPQFLISFYEKMQSDKGSIPDRFSAQQFSDYHSELNMSSLELGDSALYFCASSRSGLSSYEQYFGPGTRLTVT.

V gene TRBV27 combines with J gene TRBJ2-7, with D unclear. The V and J ends lost 0 bases and 3 bases respectively, with 9 bases between them. Germline lookup yields CDR1 MNHEY and CDR2 SMNVEV (reference sequence). The CDR3 contains 14 residues. The CDR3 protein is CASSLSGLVYEQYF. CDR3 coding DNA: TGTGCCAGCAGTTTATCTGGGTTGGTCTACGAGCAGTACTTC.

This clonotype is deemed medium-sized (0.01 to 0.1%). CDR3 residues: CATNWGVTGTTDTQYF. In DNA, the CDR3 is TGTGCCACTAATTGGGGGGTAACAGGGACCACAGATACGCAGTATTTT. V is TRBV6-5 and J is TRBJ2-3; tentatively, D is TRBD1 or TRBD2 (6 bases each). Per germline, CDR1 MNHEY and CDR2 SVGAGI. This CDR3 is built from 16 residues. The V and J ends lost 10 bases and 2 bases respectively, with 22 bases between them.

This clonotype was counted only a few times. The chain links TRBV7-8 to TRBJ2-7; TRBD2 matches 7 bases. CDR1 SGHVS and CDR2 FQNEAQ come from the germline V gene. The V and J ends lost 4 bases and 2 bases, in that order; junction bases with no gene match: 11. The CDR3 covers 16 residues. This CDR3 is CASSSAGSAGAYEQYF. CDR3 sequence (DNA): TGTGCCAGCAGCTCCGCCGGTTCGGCGGGGGCCTACGAGCAGTACTTC.

By its share, this clonotype is medium-sized. V gene TRBV5-1 combines with J gene TRBJ2-7; D is possibly TRBD1 (6 bases). This CDR3 spans 14 amino acids. V gave up 0 bases and J gave up 5 bases, with 12 bases separating them. CDR1 SGHRS and CDR2 YFSETQ come from the germline V gene. The CDR3 coding sequence is TGCGCCAGCAGCTTGGAACAGGGAAATCACGAGCAGTACTTC. It is translated as CASSLEQGNHEQYF.

Many counts were recorded for this clonotype. The chain employs TRBV27 and TRBJ1-5, with a tentative D call TRBD1 (5 bases). V shed 6 bases and J shed 1 base, with 10 bases lying between them. CDR3 length: 14 amino acids. Germline V CDR1 and CDR2: MNHEY, SMNVEV (reference sequence). The CDR3 protein is CASRTTASNQPQHF. CDR3 DNA: TGTGCCAGCAGAACGACAGCCAGCAATCAGCCCCAGCATTTT.

This clonotype was counted ten times or more. The chain combines TRBV6-2 or TRBV6-3 with TRBJ2-1; 13 nucleotides align to TRBD2. The germline gives CDR1 MNHEY, CDR2 SVGEGT. V shed 3 bases and J 8 bases; nucleotides not matched to a gene: 7. The CDR3 is 16 residues long. The CDR3 DNA reads as TGTGCCAGCAGTTATGAGGGACTAGCGGGATGGGATGAGCAGTTCTTC. This encodes CASSYEGLAGWDEQFF.

This clonotype was found many times. The rearrangement links TRBV7-2 to TRBJ2-1; D gene ambiguous. Germline values: CDR1 SGHTA, CDR2 FQGNSA. This CDR3 is built from 13 residues. Between the trimmed V and J ends, which lost 1 base and 5 bases, there was a span of 6 bases. The chain's CDR3 is CASSLGANNEQFF. In DNA, the CDR3 is TGTGCCAGCAGCTTAGGGGCCAACAATGAGCAGTTCTTC. Full variable domain (remainder filled in from reference TRBV7-2 and TRBJ2-1): GAGVSQSPSNKVTEKGKDVELRCDPISGHTALYWYRQSLGQGLEFLIYFQGNSAPDKSGLPSDRFSAERTGGSVSTLTIQRTQQEDSAVYLCASSLGANNEQFFGPGTRLTVL.

This sequence joins TRBV7-8 and TRBJ2-7, with TRBD2 matching over 10 bases. This CDR3 spans 17 amino acids. Germline assignment: CDR1 SGHVS and CDR2 FQNEAQ. V was clipped by 5 bases and J by 3 bases; unmatched bases: 13. The CDR3 DNA follows: TGTGCCAGCAGCCCCAGGGGGCTAGCGGGAGTCAACTACGAGCAGTACTTC. Translation: CASSPRGLAGVNYEQYF.

As for this clonotype: A read error is possible here, since a much larger clone lies one base away. The chain links TRBV25-1 to TRBJ2-3; 7 positions match TRBD1. CDR1 MGHDK and CDR2 SYGVNS come from the germline V gene. V dropped 5 bases and J dropped 1; count of bases not matched to a gene: 12. The CDR3 length is 17 residues. CDR3 residues: CASSRHPGQLGTDTQYF. DNA of the CDR3: TGTGCCAGCAGTAGGCACCCGGGACAGTTAGGCACAGATACGCAGTATTTT.

Many counts were recorded for this clonotype. The J gene is TRBJ2-6, the V gene TRBV27; D is perhaps TRBD2 (6 bases). The CDR3 has 18 amino acids. Trimming took off 1 base at V and 0 bases at J, with 13 bases between the two ends. Germline V lookup: CDR1 MNHEY, CDR2 SMNVEV (reference sequence). DNA for the CDR3: TGTGCCAGCAGTTTATTAACGGGGGTTTTCTCTGGGGCCAACGTCCTGACTTTC. It encodes CASSLLTGVFSGANVLTF.

In its sample, this clonotype was seen many times. The V and J genes are TRBV15 and TRBJ2-1, with 9 bases that match TRBD2. From germline, CDR1 is LNHNV and CDR2 YYDKDF (reference sequence). The CDR3 covers 15 residues. After removal of 3 bases from V and 5 bases from J, the junction contained 5 bases not matched to a gene. The CDR3 DNA follows: TGTGCCACCAGCAGCCGACTAGCGGACAACAATGAGCAGTTCTTC. This translates into CATSSRLADNNEQFF.

Concerning this clonotype: This may arise from a read error, as a much more abundant clone is one base away. The chain joins TRBV7-6 to TRBJ2-7; D not certain. The germline CDR1 and CDR2 sequences are SGHVS and FNYEAQ. The CDR3 loop spans 15 amino acids. With 4 bases removed from V and 6 bases from J, the gap between germline ends came to 19 bases. Here the CDR3 reads CASSWESGLSPEQYF. For the CDR3, the DNA is TGTGCCAGCAGCTGGGAAAGTGGCCTTTCTCCCGAGCAGTACTTC.

The sample holds many counts of this clonotype. This chain uses TRBV28 with TRBJ2-7; TRBD1 aligns across 8 bases. This CDR3 contains 12 residues. The germline CDR1 and CDR2 sequences are MDHEN and SYDVKM. With 4 bases clipped from V and 7 bases from J, the junction kept 3 bases outside the gene matches. CDR3 nucleotides: TGTGCCAGCAGTTCCAGGGGGCGAGAGCAGTACTTC. It translates to CASSSRGREQYF.

This clonotype was counted ten times or more. This chain uses TRBV4-1 with TRBJ1-1; D unclear. Per the germline V gene, CDR1 is MGHRA and CDR2 is YSYEKL. There are 17 residues in the CDR3. With 0 bases removed from V and 0 bases from J, the gap between germline ends came to 14 bases. The CDR3 bases are TGCGCCAGCAGCCAAGATCCCAAGATTCTGATGAACACTGAAGCTTTCTTT. Its translation: CASSQDPKILMNTEAFF.

V is TRBV6-5 and J is TRBJ1-2, with 9 bases identical to TRBD1. V lost 6 bases to trimming and J lost 5 bases; unmatched junction nucleotides: 10. This CDR3 comprises 15 residues. In germline, CDR1 is MNHEY, CDR2 SVGAGI. The CDR3: CASSDPGQGSYGYTF. The CDR3 coding sequence is TGTGCCAGCAGCGATCCGGGACAGGGTAGTTATGGCTACACCTTC.

This clonotype is medium-sized in the sample. The chain uses TRBV13 and TRBJ2-1, with D perhaps TRBD2 (6 bases). The germline V gene encodes CDR1 PRHDT and CDR2 FYEKMQ (reference sequence). The CDR3 is 12 residues long. Trimming removed 6 bases from V and 9 bases from J, with 12 bases in between. CDR3 nucleotide sequence: TGTGCCAGCAGGGCTAGCGAGCTTGAGCAGTTCTTC. Its protein product is CASRASELEQFF. Drawing the rest from reference TRBV13 and TRBJ2-1, the complete variable domain is AAGVIQSPRHLIKEKRETATLKCYPIPRHDTVYWYQQGPGQDPQFLISFYEKMQSDKGSIPDRFSAQQFSDYHSELNMSSLELGDSALYFCASRASELEQFFGPGTRLTVL.